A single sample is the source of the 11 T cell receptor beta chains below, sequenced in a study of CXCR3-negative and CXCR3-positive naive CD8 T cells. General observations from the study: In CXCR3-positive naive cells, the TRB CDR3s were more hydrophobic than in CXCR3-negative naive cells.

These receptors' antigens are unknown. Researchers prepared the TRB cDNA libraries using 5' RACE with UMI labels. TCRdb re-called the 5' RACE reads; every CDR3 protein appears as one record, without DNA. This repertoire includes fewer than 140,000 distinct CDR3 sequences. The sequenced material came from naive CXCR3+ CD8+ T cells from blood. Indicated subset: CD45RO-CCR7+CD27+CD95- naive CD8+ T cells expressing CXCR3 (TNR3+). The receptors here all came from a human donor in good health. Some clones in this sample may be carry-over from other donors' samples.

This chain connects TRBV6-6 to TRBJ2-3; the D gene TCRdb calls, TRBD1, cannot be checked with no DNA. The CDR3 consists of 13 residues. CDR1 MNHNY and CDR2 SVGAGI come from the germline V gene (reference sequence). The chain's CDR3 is CASSTSGGDTQYF.

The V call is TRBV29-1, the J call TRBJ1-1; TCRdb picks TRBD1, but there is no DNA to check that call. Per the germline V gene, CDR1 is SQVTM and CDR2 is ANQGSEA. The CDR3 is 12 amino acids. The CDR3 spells CSVGTGNPEAFF.

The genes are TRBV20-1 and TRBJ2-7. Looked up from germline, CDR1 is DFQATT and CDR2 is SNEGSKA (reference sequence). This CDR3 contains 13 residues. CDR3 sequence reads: CSARSGSSYEQYF.

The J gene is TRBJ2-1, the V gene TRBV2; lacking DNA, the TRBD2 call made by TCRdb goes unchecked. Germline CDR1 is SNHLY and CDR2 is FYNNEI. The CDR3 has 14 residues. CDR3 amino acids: CASRFSGSWDEQFF.

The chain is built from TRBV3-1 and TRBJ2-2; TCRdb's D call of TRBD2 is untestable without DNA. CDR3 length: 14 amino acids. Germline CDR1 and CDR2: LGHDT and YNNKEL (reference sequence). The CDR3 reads CASSHSPNTGELFF. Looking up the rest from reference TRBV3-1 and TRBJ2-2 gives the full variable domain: DTAVSQTPKYLVTQMGNDKSIKCEQNLGHDTMYWYKQDSKKFLKIMFSYNNKELIINETVPNRFSPKSPDKAHLNLHINSLELGDSAVYFCASSHSPNTGELFFGEGSRLTVL.

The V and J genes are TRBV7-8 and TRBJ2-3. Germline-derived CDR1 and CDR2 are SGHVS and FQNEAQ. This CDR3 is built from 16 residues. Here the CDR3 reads CASSLGLAVSTDTQYF.

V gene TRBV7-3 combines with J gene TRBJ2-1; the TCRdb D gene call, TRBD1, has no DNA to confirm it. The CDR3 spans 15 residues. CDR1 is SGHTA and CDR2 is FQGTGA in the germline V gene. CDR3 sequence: CASSLSGGDYNEQFF.

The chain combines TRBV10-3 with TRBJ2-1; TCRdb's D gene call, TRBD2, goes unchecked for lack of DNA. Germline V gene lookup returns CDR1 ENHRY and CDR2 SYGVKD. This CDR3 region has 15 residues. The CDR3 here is CAISDGRIGNNEQFF.

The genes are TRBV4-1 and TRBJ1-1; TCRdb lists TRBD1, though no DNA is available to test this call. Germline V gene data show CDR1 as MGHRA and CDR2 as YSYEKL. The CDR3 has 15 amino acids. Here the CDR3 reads CASSQLMDTYTEAFF.

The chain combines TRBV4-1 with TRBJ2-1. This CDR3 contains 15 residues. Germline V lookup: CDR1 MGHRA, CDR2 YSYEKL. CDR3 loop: CASSQATMLFNEQFF.

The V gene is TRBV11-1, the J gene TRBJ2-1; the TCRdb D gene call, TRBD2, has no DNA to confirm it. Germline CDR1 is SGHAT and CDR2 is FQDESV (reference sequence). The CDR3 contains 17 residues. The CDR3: CASSLSSSGILYNEQFF. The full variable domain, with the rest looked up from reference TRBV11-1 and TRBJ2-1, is EAEVAQSPRYKITEKSQAVAFWCDPISGHATLYWYRQILGQGPELLVQFQDESVVDDSQLPKDRFSAERLKGVDSTLKIQPAELGDSAMYLCASSLSSSGILYNEQFFGPGTRLTVL.